A single sample is the source of the 25 T cell receptor beta chains below, sequenced in a study of identical twins. TCRdb processed the 5' RACE reads anew with MiXCR; each CDR3 protein has one entry. The sample lists about 890,000 distinct CDR3 sequences; 9% to 15% were seen once. The data also belong to a second study, concerning yellow fever vaccine responses in identical twins.

The sequenced sample consisted of PBMCs. The receptors were gathered from a woman between 18 and 29 years old in good health.

The V gene is TRBV7-8, the J gene TRBJ2-1; 11 positions match TRBD2. CDR3 size: 15 residues. The junction had 8 bases not matched to a gene; V was cut back by 5 bases and J by 8 bases. The germline V gene encodes CDR1 SGHVS and CDR2 FQNEAQ. CDR3 DNA sequence: TGTGCCAGCAGCGCGGGACTAGCGGAATGGGATGAGCAGTTCTTC. As protein: CASSAGLAEWDEQFF.

This clonotype was observed a few times. The chain recombines TRBV12-3 or TRBV12-4 with TRBJ2-7; 12 bases agree with TRBD2. Trimming took 4 bases from V and 5 from J; bases not matched to a gene: 6. The CDR3 has 15 residues. Here the CDR3 DNA reads TGTGCCAGCAGTTCGACTAGCGGGAGTCTCAACGAGCAGTACTTC. It is translated as CASSSTSGSLNEQYF.

This clonotype was seen repeatedly, ten times or more. J is TRBJ1-1 and V is TRBV7-9; possibly TRBD1 for D (6 bases). Germline assignment: CDR1 SEHNR and CDR2 FQNEAQ (reference sequence). This CDR3 has 13 residues. The ends were cut back, 5 bases at V and 6 bases at J, with 13 bases in the middle. CDR3 in DNA: TGTGCCAGCAGCGAGCCAGGGGTCCCTGAAGCTTTCTTT. The encoded protein is CASSEPGVPEAFF.

This clonotype was found a few times. The V gene is TRBV19, the J gene TRBJ2-7; no clear D. The CDR3 runs to 18 residues. Germline V gene lookup returns CDR1 LNHDA and CDR2 SQIVND (reference sequence). V gave up 2 bases and J gave up 4 bases, with 24 bases separating them. CDR3 protein: CASSISLARAQLRYEQYF. As DNA, the CDR3 is TGTGCCAGTAGTATAAGCTTAGCTAGGGCTCAACTACGATACGAGCAGTACTTC.

This clonotype occurred many times. The chain carries TRBV27 and TRBJ1-1; weak D call: TRBD1 (5 bases). V gave up 6 bases and J gave up 0 bases, with 14 bases separating them. The germline V gene has CDR1 MNHEY and CDR2 SMNVEV (reference sequence). This CDR3 contains 15 residues. CDR3 nucleotide sequence: TGTGCCAGCAGCCCCGCACAGGTTATGAACACTGAAGCTTTCTTT. This codes for CASSPAQVMNTEAFF.

J is TRBJ1-5 and V is TRBV24-1; D not resolved. CDR1 is KGHDR, CDR2 SFDVKD, per germline. Trimming cost V 6 bases and J 0 bases, with 8 bases left between them. The CDR3 runs 14 residues. CDR3 residues: CATSSQYSNQPQHF. CDR3 DNA: TGTGCCACCAGTTCGCAGTATAGCAATCAGCCCCAGCATTTT.

This clonotype was detected only a few times. This chain joins TRBV5-1 and TRBJ2-3, with 13 bases fitting TRBD2. Germline V lookup: CDR1 SGHRS, CDR2 YFSETQ. This CDR3 is 16 amino acids long. J was trimmed by 6 bases and V by 4 bases; bases with no gene match: 8. DNA for the CDR3: TGCGCCAGCAGCGCGAAGGGACTAGCGGGACCCGATACGCAGTATTTT. It is translated as CASSAKGLAGPDTQYF.

Only a few counts were recorded for this clonotype. This chain uses TRBV20-1 with TRBJ1-1; TRBD1 matches at 7 bases. This CDR3 spans 15 amino acids. Looked up from germline, CDR1 is DFQATT and CDR2 is SNEGSKA (reference sequence). Germline trimming cut 5 bases from V and 0 bases from J; bases unmatched to any gene: 9. CDR3 in amino acids: CSASGTANMNTEAFF. The CDR3 DNA reads as TGCAGTGCTTCCGGGACAGCCAACATGAACACTGAAGCTTTCTTT.

In this sample, this clonotype turned up a few times. This chain uses TRBV11-2 with TRBJ2-1; TRBD2 matches at 8 bases. This CDR3 region has 16 residues. With 1 base clipped from V and 7 bases from J, the junction kept 9 bases outside the gene matches. CDR1 and CDR2 (germline): SGHAT, FQNNGV. CDR3 sequence: CASSLVPAGALNEQFF. In nucleotides, the CDR3 is TGTGCCAGCAGCTTAGTCCCAGCGGGAGCTCTGAATGAGCAGTTCTTC.

This clonotype was recorded a few times. This chain uses TRBV5-4 with TRBJ2-2; TRBD1 agrees at 10 bases. The V and J ends lost 9 bases and 4 bases, in that order; junction bases with no gene match: 9. Germline V lookup: CDR1 SGHNT, CDR2 YYREEE (reference sequence). The CDR3 spans 15 residues. CDR3 sequence (DNA): TGTGCCACCCAGACAGGGGGCGCGGGCACCGGGGAGCTGTTTTTT. This encodes CATQTGGAGTGELFF.

There are a few counts of this clonotype. The gene calls are TRBV2 and TRBJ2-3; maybe TRBD2 (5 bases). Trimming cost V 3 bases and J 4 bases, with 14 bases left between them. Germline-derived CDR1 and CDR2 are SNHLY and FYNNEI. The CDR3 has 15 residues. As DNA, the CDR3 is TGTGCCAGCAGTGATTATGGGAGTTCTGCAGATACGCAGTATTTT. This encodes CASSDYGSSADTQYF.

The rearrangement links TRBV25-1 to TRBJ2-3; 9 bases align to TRBD1. V lost 6 bases, J lost 5 bases, and 9 bases stayed unmatched. In germline, CDR1 is MGHDK, CDR2 SYGVNS. The CDR3 runs to 15 residues. The CDR3 DNA follows: TGTGCCAGCAGCAGCACAGGGGGCGCGGGAGATACGCAGTATTTT. Amino acid sequence: CASSSTGGAGDTQYF.

J is TRBJ2-2 and V is TRBV3-1; a weak D match, TRBD1 (6 bases). The CDR3 loop spans 19 amino acids. The germline gives CDR1 LGHDT, CDR2 YNNKEL (reference sequence). V lost 1 base and J lost 0, with 18 bases in between. CDR3 DNA: TGTGCCAGCAGCCAAGTTGGGGGATACAGGGCCTCGAACACCGGGGAGCTGTTTTTT. Protein product: CASSQVGGYRASNTGELFF.

The V and J genes are TRBV20-1 and TRBJ2-2; TRBD2 matches 7 bases. V shed 3 bases and J 1 base; nucleotides not matched to a gene: 11. Looked up from germline, CDR1 is DFQATT and CDR2 is SNEGSKA (reference sequence). The CDR3 has 17 amino acids. CDR3 coding DNA: TGCAGTGCTAGTCCTCAGCCTAGCGGACTGAACACCGGGGAGCTGTTTTTT. Translated, it gives CSASPQPSGLNTGELFF.

The gene calls are TRBV12-3 or TRBV12-4 and TRBJ2-7; D possibly corresponds to TRBD1 (6 bases). CDR3 size: 15 residues. Trimming took off 5 bases at V and 0 bases at J, with 14 bases between the two ends. The CDR3 region has the DNA TGTGCCAGCAGTCCCTACCGGGACAACTCCTACGAGCAGTACGTC. It codes for CASSPYRDNSYEQYV.

Points on this clonotype: Germline and junction disagree at one end, which may indicate a read error. The J gene is TRBJ2-7, the V gene TRBV11-3; TRBD2 matches 9 bases. This CDR3 is 15 amino acids long. Per the germline V gene, CDR1 is SGHNT and CDR2 is YENEEA. This CDR3 reads CAGSLISGGPYEQYF. The CDR3 nucleotides are TGTGCCGGCAGCTTAATTAGCGGGGGACCCTACGAGCAGTACTTC.

This chain connects TRBV4-1 to TRBJ2-1; D is possibly TRBD1 or TRBD2 (5 bases each). Between the trimmed V and J ends, which lost 6 bases and 8 bases, there was a span of 17 bases. The CDR3 contains 14 residues. Germline V gene lookup returns CDR1 MGHRA and CDR2 YSYEKL. The CDR3 reads CASSTGPGTYEQFF. CDR3 bases: TGCGCCAGCAGTACCGGGCCGGGGACGTATGAGCAGTTCTTC.

This chain links TRBV7-8 with TRBJ2-7; 9 bases align to TRBD2. With 3 bases clipped from V and 1 base from J, the junction kept 10 bases outside the gene matches. The CDR3 runs 17 residues. Germline CDR1 reads SGHVS; CDR2 reads FQNEAQ. Written as DNA, the CDR3 is TGTGCCAGCAGCTTGGTTAGCGGGAGAGCCTTTTCCTACGAGCAGTACTTC. Translation gives CASSLVSGRAFSYEQYF.

This clonotype showed up many times. CDR3 protein: CASSPYTGELFF. In DNA form, the CDR3 reads TGTGCCAGCAGCCCTTACACCGGGGAGCTGTTTTTT. This chain connects TRBV12-3 or TRBV12-4 to TRBJ2-2; D gene unclear. Trimming removed 6 bases from V and 3 bases from J, with 5 bases in between. The CDR3 runs to 12 residues.

The rearrangement uses TRBV2 and TRBJ2-7, with a possible D match to TRBD1 (5 bases). Trimming removed 9 bases at V and 5 bases at J, with 14 bases between. Germline values: CDR1 SNHLY, CDR2 FYNNEI. The CDR3 length is 12 residues. In nucleotides, the CDR3 is TGTGCCAGTGAACAGGACCTCAACGAGCAGTACTTC. Amino acids: CASEQDLNEQYF.

This clonotype was found a few times. This rearrangement joins TRBV20-1 to TRBJ2-1; 9 bases agree with TRBD1. This CDR3 spans 16 amino acids. After removal of 6 bases from V and 0 bases from J, the junction contained 9 bases not matched to a gene. The germline V gene encodes CDR1 DFQATT and CDR2 SNEGSKA (reference sequence). CDR3 sequence: CSALRTGDFSYNEQFF. CDR3 coding DNA: TGCAGTGCCCTACGGACAGGGGATTTCTCCTACAATGAGCAGTTCTTC.

The chain has TRBV9 and TRBJ2-3; the match to TRBD2 covers 9 bases. CDR1 and CDR2 (germline): SGDLS, YYNGEE. The CDR3 has 16 amino acids. V lost 4 bases and J lost 6; bases outside the gene matches: 12. CDR3 coding DNA: TGTGCCAGCAGCCCCGAGGTAGCGGGGGTGAGGGATACGCAGTATTTT. Translated: CASSPEVAGVRDTQYF.

This clonotype was picked up a small number of times. The CDR3 loop reads CASSTGGQPQHF. CDR3 DNA sequence: TGTGCCAGCAGCACCGGGGGTCAGCCCCAGCATTTT. The chain joins TRBV3-1 to TRBJ1-5; possible D gene TRBD1, 5 bases. V was cut by 5 bases and J by 6 bases, with 8 bases left in between. Germline values: CDR1 LGHDT, CDR2 YNNKEL (reference sequence). The CDR3 contains 12 residues.

The chain uses TRBV5-6 and TRBJ2-3; TRBD2 is a possible D gene (6 bases). The CDR3 totals 15 residues. V lost 10 bases, J lost 1 base, and 19 bases lay in between. CDR1 and CDR2 from the germline V gene are SGHDT and YYEEEE. The CDR3 region is CAGTRGGVGTDTQYF. The CDR3 region has the DNA TGTGCCGGAACCCGGGGAGGCGTAGGCACAGATACGCAGTATTTT.

This clonotype was detected many times. The J gene is TRBJ1-1, the V gene TRBV29-1; possible D gene TRBD1, 5 bases. Trimming removed 2 bases at V and 0 bases at J, with 10 bases between. The CDR3 contains 14 residues. Germline V gene sequence: CDR1 SQVTM, CDR2 ANQGSEA. The CDR3 nucleotides are TGCAGCGTTGAATCCGACAGATTGAACACTGAAGCTTTCTTT. This sequence encodes CSVESDRLNTEAFF.